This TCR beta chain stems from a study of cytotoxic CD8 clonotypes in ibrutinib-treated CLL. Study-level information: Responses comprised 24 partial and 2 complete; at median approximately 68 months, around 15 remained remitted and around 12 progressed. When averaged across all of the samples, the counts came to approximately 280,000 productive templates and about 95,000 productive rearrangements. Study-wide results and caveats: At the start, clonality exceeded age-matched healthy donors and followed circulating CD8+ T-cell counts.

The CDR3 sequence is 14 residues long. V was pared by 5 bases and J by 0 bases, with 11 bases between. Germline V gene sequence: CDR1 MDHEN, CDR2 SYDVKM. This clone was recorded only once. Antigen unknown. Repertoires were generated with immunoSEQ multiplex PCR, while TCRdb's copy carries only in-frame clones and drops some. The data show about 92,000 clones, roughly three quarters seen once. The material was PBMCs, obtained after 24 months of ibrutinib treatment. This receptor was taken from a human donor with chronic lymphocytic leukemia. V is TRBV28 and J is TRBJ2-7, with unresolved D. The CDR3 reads CASSPHGSSYEQYF. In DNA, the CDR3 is TGTGCCAGCAGTCCCCACGGGTCCTCCTACGAGCAGTACTTC.